Detailed here is one T cell receptor beta chain. This sample is part of a study of cytotoxic CD8 clonotypes in ibrutinib-treated CLL. About the research overall: Samples showed on average about 250,000 productive templates and 94,082 productive rearrangements.

Germline V gene data show CDR1 as PRHDT and CDR2 as FYEKMQ (reference sequence). The V gene lost 0 bases and the J gene lost 8 bases, with 13 bases spanning the gap. The CDR3 consists of 14 residues. This table comes from immunoSEQ multiplex PCR, and its TCRdb copy is limited to in-frame clones, with some not included. The sample records roughly 180,000 clones, about 80% being singletons. This rearrangement joins TRBV13 to TRBJ1-2; D is perhaps TRBD1 (5 bases). Sequencing was performed on PBMCs, taken after 24 months of ibrutinib treatment. The receptor was derived from a human donor with chronic lymphocytic leukemia. The CDR3 protein is CASSLGGTLGGYTF. CDR3 sequence (DNA): TGTGCCAGCAGCTTAGGGGGGACCCTAGGCGGCTACACCTTC.